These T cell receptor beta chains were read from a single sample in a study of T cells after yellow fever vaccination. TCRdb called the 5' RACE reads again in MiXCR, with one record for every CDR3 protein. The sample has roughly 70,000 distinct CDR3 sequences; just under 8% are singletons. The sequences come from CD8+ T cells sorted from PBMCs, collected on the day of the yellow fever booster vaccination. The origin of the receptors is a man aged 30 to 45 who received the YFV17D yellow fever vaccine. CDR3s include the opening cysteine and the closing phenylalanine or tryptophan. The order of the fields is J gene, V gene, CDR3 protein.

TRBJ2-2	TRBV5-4	CASSPRTSLYTGELFF
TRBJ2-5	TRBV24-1	CATSDPGTGAETQYF
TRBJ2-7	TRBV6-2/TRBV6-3	CASSLGLAGGIYEQYF
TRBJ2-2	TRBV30	CAWSELENTGELFF
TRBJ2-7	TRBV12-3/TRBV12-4	CASSLVAGSYEQYF
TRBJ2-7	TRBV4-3	CASSQDWAGQGTYEQYF
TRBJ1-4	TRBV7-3	CAGVLGREDEKLFF
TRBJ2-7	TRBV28	CASSVGRRYEQYF
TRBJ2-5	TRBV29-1	CSVVLALGETQYF
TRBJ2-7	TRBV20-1	CSARGGEGLYEQYF
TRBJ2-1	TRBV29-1	CSVAPAGGQTYNEQFF
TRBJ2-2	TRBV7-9	CASSPSPGQGTGELFF
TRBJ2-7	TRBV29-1	CSVEGTSGRGYEQYF
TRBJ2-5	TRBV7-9	CASSSPGDKQETQYF
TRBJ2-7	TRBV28	CASSSVESSYEQYF
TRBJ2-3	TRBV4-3	CASSQGVRFQDTQYF
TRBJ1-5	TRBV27	CASSLRGSQPQHF
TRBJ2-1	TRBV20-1	CSARSLSGSWFEQFF
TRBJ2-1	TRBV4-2	CASSQGTSGYNEQFF
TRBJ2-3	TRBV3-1	CASREREGLTDTQYF
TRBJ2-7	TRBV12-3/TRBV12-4	CASSGGRSRETYEQYF
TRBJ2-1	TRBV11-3	CASSSRTGGEGEQFF
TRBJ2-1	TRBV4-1	CAPFSVSSYNEQFF
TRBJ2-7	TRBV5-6	CASSLETSGYEQYF
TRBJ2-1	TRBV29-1	CSAAPQFF
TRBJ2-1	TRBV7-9	CASSAPESPYNEQFF
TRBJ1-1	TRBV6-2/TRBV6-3	CASSLDSLNTEAFF
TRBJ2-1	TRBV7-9	CASSDSRDRNEQFF
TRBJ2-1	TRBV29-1	CSVEPPSGRIDEQFF
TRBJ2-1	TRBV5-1	CASGRALDEQFF
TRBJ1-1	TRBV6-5	CASSDSGHFIEAFF
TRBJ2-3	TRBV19	CASSTGTVLTDTQYF
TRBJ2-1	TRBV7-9	CASSFPGLAGTYEQFF
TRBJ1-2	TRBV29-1	CSVQGTNYGYTF
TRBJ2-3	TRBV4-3	CASSRDPRRAPSTDTQYF
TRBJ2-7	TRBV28	CASRTGTAAYEQYF
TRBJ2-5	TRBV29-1	CSVVDSSQETQYF
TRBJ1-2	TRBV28	CATQIGTGNYGYTF
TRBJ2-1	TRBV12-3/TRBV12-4	CASRSGGYPEQFF
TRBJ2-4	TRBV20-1	CSASSSGSRGNIQYF
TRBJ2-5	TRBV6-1	CASSPAQGYETQYF
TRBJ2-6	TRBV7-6	CASSLVAGGTGANVLTF
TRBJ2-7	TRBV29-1	CSVDDPGEGYEQYF
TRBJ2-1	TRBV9	CASSSTSGAYNEQFF
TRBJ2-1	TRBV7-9	CASSASNGVYNEQFF
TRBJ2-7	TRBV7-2	CASSIGAGWALEQYF
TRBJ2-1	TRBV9	CASSTPGNNEQFF
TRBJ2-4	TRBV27	CATVDWTKNIQYF
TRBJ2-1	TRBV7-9	CASSRLLVNEQFF
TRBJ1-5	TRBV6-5	CASSYSAGVNQPQHF
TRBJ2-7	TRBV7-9	CASSDAWDEQYF
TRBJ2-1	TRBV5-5	CASSLDTHNEQFF
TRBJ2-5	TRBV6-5	CASSYGSALETQYF
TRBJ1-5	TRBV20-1	CSASAREDNQPQHF
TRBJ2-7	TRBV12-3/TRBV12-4	CASSPSGNGYEQYF